The 29 T cell receptor beta chains presented below share a single source sample, sequenced in a study of T cells in Graves' hyperthyroidism and ophthalmopathy. Amplified regions were TCR beta CDR3 sequences from RNA transcripts. HTBI primers were the set used in a first-round RT-PCR of the TCR CDR3. From the multiplex PCR reads, TCRdb called clonotypes with MiXCR, one entry per CDR3 protein. This table has approximately 490,000 distinct CDR3 sequences, approximately 22% appearing once. The sequencing input was blood. The source is a woman in her 70s with Graves' ophthalmopathy.

The sample holds a few counts of this clonotype. The chain couples TRBV7-3 to TRBJ2-1; D might be TRBD1 or TRBD2, each matching 5 bases. This CDR3 has 14 residues. Trimming removed 1 base at V and 6 bases at J, with 10 bases between. Germline V gives CDR1 SGHTA, CDR2 FQGTGA. The CDR3 protein is CASSLSPGTNEQFF. Here the CDR3 DNA reads TGTGCCAGCAGCTTAAGTCCAGGGACCAATGAGCAGTTCTTC.

This clonotype was counted at least ten times. V and J are TRBV28 and TRBJ2-5, with 14 bases aligning to TRBD2. CDR3 size: 15 residues. The germline V gene encodes CDR1 MDHEN and CDR2 SYDVKM. V gave up 4 bases and J gave up 13 bases; unmatched junction bases: 11. CDR3 residues: CASSSWTSGRRAGYF. CDR3 nucleotides: TGTGCCAGCAGTTCTTGGACTAGCGGGAGGAGGGCGGGGTACTTC.

This chain joins TRBV9 and TRBJ2-3, with 8 bases lining up with TRBD2. This CDR3 spans 15 amino acids. The germline V gene has CDR1 SGDLS and CDR2 YYNGEE. Unmatched junction bases numbered 9, after V lost 3 bases and J lost 6 bases. In DNA form, the CDR3 reads TGTGCCAGCAGCGCCCCCGGGACTAGGGGGGATACGCAGTATTTT. Translated: CASSAPGTRGDTQYF.

This clonotype was counted a few times. This rearrangement joins TRBV27 to TRBJ2-1; 7 nucleotides align to TRBD1. Germline lookup yields CDR1 MNHEY and CDR2 SMNVEV (reference sequence). This CDR3 contains 14 residues. Unmatched junction bases numbered 5, after V lost 2 bases and J lost 7 bases. The DNA for the CDR3 is TGTGCCAGCAGTTTACGGGACAGCTCTAATGAGCAGTTCTTC. Encoded protein: CASSLRDSSNEQFF.

The rearrangement links TRBV29-1 to TRBJ2-3; D perhaps matches TRBD2 (7 bases). CDR1 SQVTM and CDR2 ANQGSEA come from the germline V gene. The CDR3 runs 15 residues. V was clipped by 7 bases and J by 3 bases, with 20 bases between them. The DNA of the CDR3 is TGCAGCGCATCGCCGGTGGGGGGGCGAACAGATACGCAGTATTTT. Protein: CSASPVGGRTDTQYF.

The J gene is TRBJ1-6, the V gene TRBV15; D unresolved. CDR1 is LNHNV and CDR2 is YYDKDF in the germline V gene (reference sequence). V lost 5 bases and J lost 6, with 5 bases in between. This CDR3 is 12 amino acids long. CDR3 bases: TGTGCCACCAGCCGTGTTAATTCACCCCTCCACTTT. This codes for CATSRVNSPLHF.

This chain links TRBV5-1 with TRBJ2-3; TRBD1 matches at 8 bases. The CDR3 is 16 amino acids. Germline CDR1 SGHRS, CDR2 YFSETQ. J gave up 3 bases and V 4 bases, and 10 bases lay outside the gene matches. The CDR3 sequence is CASSPFGQGLTDTQYF. DNA for the CDR3: TGCGCCAGCAGCCCGTTCGGACAGGGACTGACAGATACGCAGTATTTT.

This clonotype appeared many times. The chain employs TRBV12-3 or TRBV12-4 and TRBJ1-2; the D is unclear. Deletions cut 5 bases from V and 7 bases from J, with 11 bases between. This CDR3 is 12 amino acids long. CDR3 residues: CASSPEVRGYTF. The CDR3 DNA sequence: TGTGCCAGCAGTCCGGAGGTGCGTGGCTACACCTTC.

This clonotype was counted ten times or more. The J gene is TRBJ2-1, the V gene TRBV7-2, with D hard to call. Germline CDR1 and CDR2: SGHTA and FQGNSA. The CDR3 length is 11 residues. V lost 6 bases, J lost 4 bases, and 4 bases lay in between. In nucleotides, the CDR3 is TGTGCCAGCAGGTCTTACAATGAGCAGTTCTTC. It yields the protein CASRSYNEQFF.

The chain uses TRBV12-3 or TRBV12-4 and TRBJ2-1; 7 bases fit TRBD1. This CDR3 is 17 amino acids long. V trimming: 6 bases; J trimming: 2 bases; junction bases outside the gene matches: 13. The CDR3 spells CASSHSPGQITYNEQFF. CDR3 sequence (DNA): TGTGCCAGCAGCCATTCCCCGGGACAGATAACCTACAATGAGCAGTTCTTC.

In this sample, this clonotype turned up a few times. V and J are TRBV20-1 and TRBJ2-7; TRBD1 aligns across 7 bases. V dropped 6 bases and J dropped 0; count of bases not matched to a gene: 8. This CDR3 region has 14 residues. Germline V gene data show CDR1 as DFQATT and CDR2 as SNEGSKA (reference sequence). DNA for the CDR3: TGCAGTGCAAAGACAGGGTCGTACTCCTACGAGCAGTACTTC. This sequence encodes CSAKTGSYSYEQYF.

This clonotype has only a few counts. The chain couples TRBV6-2 or TRBV6-3 to TRBJ2-5, with 9 bases matching TRBD2. This CDR3 has 13 amino acids. The V segment lost 7 bases and the J segment 9 bases; nucleotides outside the gene matches: 9. The V gene's germline CDR1 is MNHEY and CDR2 SVGEGT. CDR3 DNA: TGTGCCAGCACTCCCAGCGGGAGGTTGGCCCAGTACTTC. Translation gives CASTPSGRLAQYF.

The chain carries TRBV18 and TRBJ1-1, with D hard to call. V was trimmed by 2 bases and J by 1 base, leaving 5 bases between them. The CDR3 contains 13 residues. Germline values: CDR1 KGHSH, CDR2 LQKENI. The chain's CDR3 is CASSPSANTEAFF. The CDR3 DNA reads as TGTGCCAGCTCACCATCGGCGAACACTGAAGCTTTCTTT.

This rearrangement joins TRBV3-1 to TRBJ1-2, with D hard to call. Germline values: CDR1 LGHDT, CDR2 YNNKEL (reference sequence). V shed 1 base and J shed 5 bases, with 8 bases lying between them. CDR3 length: 13 residues. The CDR3 DNA reads as TGTGCCAGCAGCCAAGGTGACGGGTATGGCTACACCTTC. This codes for CASSQGDGYGYTF.

The sample holds a few counts of this clonotype. This sequence joins TRBV6-1 and TRBJ1-1; 9 bases match TRBD1. Trimming cost V 6 bases and J 0 bases; bases outside gene matches: 17. Germline CDR1 MNHNS, CDR2 SASEGT. CDR3 length equals 19 residues. CDR3 sequence (DNA): TGTGCCAGCAGCCCATTACACCCCGGGACAGGGATTATGAACACTGAAGCTTTCTTT. This gives the protein CASSPLHPGTGIMNTEAFF.

This clonotype was observed a few times. DNA of the CDR3: TGTGCCACCAGTGACTTCAATAGCGGGAACACCGGGGAGCTGTTTTTT. This sequence encodes CATSDFNSGNTGELFF. V is TRBV24-1 and J is TRBJ2-2; D is possibly TRBD2 (6 bases). Germline assignment: CDR1 KGHDR and CDR2 SFDVKD. The CDR3 loop spans 16 amino acids. Trimming shortened V by 4 bases and J by 1 base, and 12 bases separated the two germline ends.

V is TRBV18 and J is TRBJ1-2; D not resolved. Germline loops: CDR1 KGHSH, CDR2 LQKENI. V lost 1 base, J lost 3 bases, and 9 bases lay in between. The CDR3 consists of 14 residues. The CDR3 nucleotides read TGTGCCAGCTCACCACTCGCGGCGGACTATGGCTACACCTTC. This translates into CASSPLAADYGYTF.

This clonotype was recorded at least ten times. This chain uses TRBV6-1 with TRBJ2-1, with TRBD2 identical over 9 bases. Germline CDR1 reads MNHNS; CDR2 reads SASEGT. The CDR3 extends over 15 amino acids. The V segment lost 1 base and the J segment 3 bases; nucleotides outside the gene matches: 1. The CDR3 loop is CASSEVSGSYNEQFF. In DNA form, the CDR3 reads TGTGCCAGCAGTGAAGTTAGCGGGAGCTACAATGAGCAGTTCTTC.

This clonotype was detected only a few times. The rearrangement joins TRBV19 to TRBJ1-1; unclear D gene. The germline V gene has CDR1 LNHDA and CDR2 SQIVND (reference sequence). V was shortened by 5 bases and J by 3 bases, with 10 bases between the two germline ends. The CDR3 sequence is 13 residues long. The CDR3 coding sequence is TGTGCCAGTAGTGTCTCCTGGGACACTGAAGCTTTCTTT. This encodes CASSVSWDTEAFF.

The chain couples TRBV6-1 to TRBJ2-3; 10 nucleotides align to TRBD1. V shed 4 bases, J shed 1 base, and the junction held 8 bases outside the gene matches. The CDR3 runs to 17 residues. Germline CDR1 reads MNHNS; CDR2 reads SASEGT. The CDR3 sequence: CASSAFSGTGGTDTQYF. The CDR3 DNA is TGTGCCAGCAGTGCTTTTTCCGGGACAGGGGGCACAGATACGCAGTATTTT.

This clonotype was found a few times. The rearrangement uses TRBV18 and TRBJ1-3, with unresolved D. CDR1 is KGHSH and CDR2 is LQKENI in the germline V gene. This CDR3 region has 15 residues. V lost 0 bases, J lost 0 bases, and 6 bases lay in between. CDR3 sequence: CASSPPHNSGNTIYF. The CDR3 region has the DNA TGTGCCAGCTCACCACCTCACAACTCTGGAAACACCATATATTTT.

This rearrangement joins TRBV18 to TRBJ2-7; D is unresolved. Trimming removed 4 bases at V and 7 bases at J, with 11 bases between. CDR3 length: 12 residues. Germline lookup yields CDR1 KGHSH and CDR2 LQKENI. DNA of the CDR3: TGTGCCAGCTCACTCAGCTCCTGGGAGCAGTACTTC. Translation: CASSLSSWEQYF.

The chain employs TRBV6-1 and TRBJ2-7; possibly TRBD2 for D (6 bases). The CDR3 contains 14 residues. The germline V gene has CDR1 MNHNS and CDR2 SASEGT. The V gene lost 2 bases and the J gene lost 6 bases, with 14 bases spanning the gap. The chain's CDR3 is CASSELSGVGEQYF. In DNA form, the CDR3 reads TGTGCCAGCAGTGAACTGTCGGGAGTAGGCGAGCAGTACTTC.

This clonotype was counted between two and nine times. V gene TRBV7-2 combines with J gene TRBJ2-3, with 12 bases identical to TRBD2. This CDR3 is built from 15 residues. The V gene's germline CDR1 is SGHTA and CDR2 FQGNSA. The trim removed 4 bases at V and 5 bases at J, leaving 4 bases unmatched. The CDR3 here is CASSSSGRAGDTQYF. CDR3 bases: TGTGCCAGCAGCTCTAGCGGGAGGGCGGGAGATACGCAGTATTTT.

About this clonotype: Given a much more abundant clone one base away, this may be a read error. The rearrangement links TRBV28 to TRBJ1-2, with no clear D. The CDR3 length is 13 residues. V was clipped by 4 bases and J by 8 bases, with 14 bases between them. The germline gives CDR1 MDHEN, CDR2 SYDVKM. The CDR3, as DNA: TGTGCCAGCAGTTCGGTGTTCCCAGGAGGCTACACCTTC. Encoded protein: CASSSVFPGGYTF.

The chain joins TRBV6-5 to TRBJ1-2; maybe TRBD1 (5 bases). This CDR3 has 14 residues. The germline V gene has CDR1 MNHEY and CDR2 SVGAGI. The ends were cut back, 0 bases at V and 8 bases at J, with 13 bases in the middle. The CDR3 reads CASSYSAGSGGYTF. In nucleotides, the CDR3 is TGTGCCAGCAGTTACTCGGCAGGGTCCGGGGGCTACACCTTC.

This clonotype came up many times. CDR3: CASSLGTARNSPLHF. The CDR3 DNA sequence: TGTGCCAGCAGCCTTGGGACAGCGAGGAATTCACCCCTCCACTTT. This chain links TRBV7-9 with TRBJ1-6; TRBD1 matches at 7 bases. CDR3 length equals 15 residues. J lost 7 bases, V lost 5 bases, and 8 bases had no gene match. Germline CDR1 reads SEHNR; CDR2 reads FQNEAQ (reference sequence).

The chain is built from TRBV4-2 and TRBJ2-4, with D hard to call. This CDR3 spans 15 amino acids. V gave up 0 bases and J gave up 0 bases, with 6 bases separating them. Germline CDR1 is LGHNA and CDR2 is YNFKEQ. In nucleotides, the CDR3 is TGTGCCAGCAGCCAAGAAAGCGTAGCCAAAAACATTCAGTACTTC. This translates into CASSQESVAKNIQYF.

This clonotype was counted between two and nine times. The gene calls are TRBV30 and TRBJ1-6; weak D call: TRBD1 (5 bases). The CDR3 loop spans 13 amino acids. Looked up from germline, CDR1 is GTSNPN and CDR2 is SVGIG (reference sequence). The V and J ends lost 3 bases and 10 bases respectively, with 13 bases between them. The CDR3 here is CAWSPGVRSPLHF. For the CDR3, the DNA is TGTGCCTGGAGCCCGGGGGTGCGCTCACCCCTCCACTTT.